This record covers a single T cell receptor (beta chain). Its recognized antigen is unknown. No base quality values were provided; no much bigger clone lies one nucleotide off. In the ViraFEST assay, PBMC were stimulated with viral peptide pools, and antigen-specific CD4+ T cell clonotypes were then identified by expansion using TCR sequencing. After less than 13 days of culture, CD4+ T cells were isolated with the EasySep CD4+ T cell isolation kit. The absence of prior SARS-CoV-2 infection in healthy vaccine recipients was confirmed by negative nucleocapsid antibodies before and after vaccination. Each well held two million PBMC cultured in IMDM containing roughly 5.1% human AB serum, about 10 IU/ml IL-2 and gentamicin, along with around 9.1 ug/ml peptides. On days 3 and 7, half of the culture medium was replaced with fresh IL-2-containing medium. Unless otherwise noted, each peptide stimulation condition was cultured in triplicate wells. Using Ficoll-Paque Plus gradient centrifugation, PBMC were separated from whole blood and then either used fresh or cryopreserved at -140C. The spike proteins of SARS-CoV-2 and of the common cold coronaviruses HCoV-NL63, HCoV-OC43 and HCoV-229E were spanned by overlapping peptide pools. The QIAamp micro DNA kit was used to extract genomic DNA from the cultured CD4+ T cells.

CDR1 WSHSY and CDR2 SAAADI are derived from the germline V gene. The CDR3 spans 17 residues, from the cysteine through the phenylalanine. Here the CDR3 DNA is all that survives: 51 bases in frame from base 1. Trimming takes 4 bases from V and 2 bases from J, and the germline ends sit 21 bases apart. The data were taken from a study of vaccination effects on CD4 cells after COVID-19 (dated by TCRdb to between 2021 and 2024). About the investigation overall: Participants received two doses of either the BNT162b2 or the mRNA-1273 mRNA SARS-CoV-2 vaccine. SARS-CoV-2 spike-specific CD4+ TCR repertoires from before and after mRNA vaccination were compared in COVID-19 convalescent patients and in infection-naive vaccine recipients. Cultures from other donors in the study were sequenced using the Oncomine TCR Beta short-read assay on an Illumina iSeq 100. Altogether, roughly 10 COVID-19 convalescent patients and several SARS-CoV-2-naive healthy vaccine recipients made up the full study. The paper as a whole reports these results and caveats: The study was limited by a small number of convalescent patients, and early post-infection timepoints were lacking. At late post-vaccination timepoints, both infection-induced and vaccine-induced clones showed marked clonal contraction, consistent with waning T cell responses. Among healthy vaccine recipients, nearly all vaccine-induced clones were SARS-CoV-2 mono-reactive, and just 1 of 255 was cross-reactive with common cold coronaviruses.

Receptors were amplified or captured by the immunoSEQ multiplex PCR assay. DNA from the cultured, isolated CD4+ T cells was subjected to TCR beta CDR3 sequencing. The authors processed their data as follows. Non-productive TCR sequences were removed, reads were trimmed to the CDR3 region, and CDR3s of at least 7 amino acids were retained. The MANAFEST web app was used to pick out antigen-specific clonotypes by comparing their expansion in peptide wells with that in reference cultures. To count as positive, a clone had to show expansion at FDR<0.05 compared with the reference and with all other wells, an odds ratio above 5, and a frequency above 0.1% in two replicate wells. A clonotype was defined as cross-reactive if the clonotype was significantly expanded both in SARS-CoV-2 spike wells and in at least one common cold coronavirus spike condition. CDR3 similarity was assessed by Levenshtein distance using the stringdist R package, and unrooted trees were constructed with ape in R 3.6.1. This immuneACCESS table, as held by TCRdb, lists in-frame sequences with V and J called but not all clones. Of the missing ones, under half trace to an unresolved V gene in checked studies; the others have no known cause. D and trimming come from the DNA, and the V and J calls and clone size come from that table. For this sample the table gives tens of thousands of clones, of which about three quarters were detected only once. Under 3.5% of the sample is held by the ten biggest clonotypes.

The chain is made from TRBV10-2 and TRBJ2-7; there is no confident call for the D gene. The TCR comes from a human donor who received a COVID-19 vaccine. The sample here was CD4+ T cells from PBMCs cultured with SARS-CoV-2 spike peptides, taken before COVID-19 vaccination. Taken with the paper, the label for cell subset or site translates to: SARS-CoV-2 spike overlapping peptide pool stimulation. The CDR3 reads CASSGMMRGTFTYEQYF. The DNA sequence is as follows: TGCGCCAGCAGTGGTATGATGAGAGGCACCTTTACCTACGAGCAGTACTTC.